The next 10 T cell receptor beta chains were all read from a single sample in a study of beta chain features in type 1 diabetes. Whole-study findings and limits: In all four CD4+ subsets, TCRB CDR3 length was significantly, moderately reduced in type 1 diabetes.

The authors reverse transcribed all of the isolated RNA, so sequencing captured expressed TCRB transcripts. Libraries were prepared by immunoSEQ multiplex PCR; TCRdb keeps only in-frame clonotypes and omits some of them. In the table there are some 160,000 clones, 8% to 9.5% of which are singletons. No antigen has been assigned to these receptors. Source material: central memory CD4+ T cells from blood. These receptors came from a woman younger than 35 with type 1 diabetes.

The chain carries TRBV5-1 and TRBJ1-2; the match to TRBD1 covers 8 bases. The CDR3 length is 14 residues. Germline CDR1 and CDR2: SGHRS and YFSETQ. V lost 7 bases and J lost 6; bases outside the gene matches: 11. This CDR3 reads CASQRSGGGDGYTF. The CDR3 nucleotides read TGCGCCAGCCAAAGGTCAGGGGGCGGCGATGGCTACACCTTC.

The chain combines TRBV5-1 with TRBJ2-7; D call uncertain. CDR3 length equals 14 residues. V lost 5 bases to trimming and J lost 0 bases, with 12 bases between them. Germline-derived CDR1 and CDR2 are SGHRS and YFSETQ. CDR3: CASSRQSSSYEQYF. The CDR3 DNA reads TGCGCCAGCAGTCGACAATCGAGCTCCTACGAGCAGTACTTC.

This rearrangement joins TRBV6-6 to TRBJ2-7; 7 nucleotides align to TRBD2. This CDR3 has 13 amino acids. Germline V gives CDR1 MNHNY, CDR2 SVGAGI (reference sequence). The trim removed 6 bases at V and 4 bases at J, leaving 6 bases unmatched. Here the CDR3 reads CASSLGEGYEQYF. DNA for the CDR3: TGTGCCAGCAGCCTCGGGGAGGGGTACGAGCAGTACTTC.

V and J are TRBV7-2 and TRBJ1-3; 9 bases agree with TRBD1. This CDR3 spans 14 amino acids. Germline CDR1 SGHTA, CDR2 FQGNSA. Unmatched junction bases numbered 2, after V lost 6 bases and J lost 2 bases. The DNA of the CDR3 is TGTGCCAGCAGGCGGACAGGGGCTGGAAACACCATATATTTT. It specifies CASRRTGAGNTIYF. The full variable domain, completed using reference TRBV7-2 and TRBJ1-3, is GAGVSQSPSNKVTEKGKDVELRCDPISGHTALYWYRQSLGQGLEFLIYFQGNSAPDKSGLPSDRFSAERTGGSVSTLTIQRTQQEDSAVYLCASRRTGAGNTIYFGEGSWLTVV.

The chain couples TRBV4-3 to TRBJ2-1, with D maybe TRBD1 (6 bases). The CDR3 is 12 amino acids. Germline V gene data show CDR1 as LGHNA and CDR2 as YSLEER. The germline V and J ends were trimmed by 4 bases and 9 bases, with 10 bases remaining between them. CDR3 in amino acids: CASSPGVGEQFF. DNA of the CDR3: TGCGCCAGCAGCCCAGGGGTGGGTGAGCAGTTCTTC.

This rearrangement joins TRBV5-4 to TRBJ2-7, with 13 bases fitting TRBD2. CDR1 is SGHNT and CDR2 is YYREEE in the germline V gene (reference sequence). This CDR3 has 17 amino acids. Losses at the gene ends were 2 bases for V and 1 base for J; bases not matched to a gene: 6. This CDR3 is CASSFGLAGARSYEQYF. DNA of the CDR3: TGTGCCAGCAGCTTCGGACTAGCGGGAGCCAGGTCCTACGAGCAGTACTTC.

Regarding this clone: Within the sample, other DNA sequences also encode this same CDR3. The V and J genes are TRBV4-3 and TRBJ1-2; D not resolved. The V and J ends lost 1 base and 8 bases respectively, with 14 bases between them. The germline gives CDR1 LGHNA, CDR2 YSLEER. The CDR3 runs to 14 residues. The CDR3 DNA reads as TGCGCCAGCAGCCAAGTCCTCGGCGGAAGGGGCTACACCTTC. Translating gives CASSQVLGGRGYTF.

The chain employs TRBV7-3 and TRBJ2-3; TRBD2 agrees at 7 bases. V shed 5 bases and J 1 base; nucleotides not matched to a gene: 12. Germline V lookup: CDR1 SGHTA, CDR2 FQGTGA. The CDR3 is made up of 17 amino acids. As DNA, the CDR3 is TGTGCCAGCAGCCGCGGTCCCTTGGCGGGAGGCACAGATACGCAGTATTTT. It specifies CASSRGPLAGGTDTQYF.

The table lists this clone with a few counts. The V call is TRBV15, the J call TRBJ2-5; 7 bases agree with TRBD2. The V gene's germline CDR1 is LNHNV and CDR2 YYDKDF (reference sequence). This CDR3 region has 12 residues. J was trimmed by 12 bases and V by 0 bases; bases with no gene match: 4. CDR3 bases: TGTGCCACCAGCAGAGATTTGGGGGGGGAGTACTTC. Amino acid sequence: CATSRDLGGEYF.

The V call is TRBV11-2, the J call TRBJ2-1, with a tentative D call TRBD2 (6 bases). The V and J ends lost 0 bases and 12 bases respectively, with 6 bases between them. Germline V gene sequence: CDR1 SGHAT, CDR2 FQNNGV. This CDR3 spans 11 amino acids. CDR3 residues: CASSLERGQFF. The CDR3 DNA is TGTGCCAGCAGCTTAGAGCGGGGGCAGTTCTTC.